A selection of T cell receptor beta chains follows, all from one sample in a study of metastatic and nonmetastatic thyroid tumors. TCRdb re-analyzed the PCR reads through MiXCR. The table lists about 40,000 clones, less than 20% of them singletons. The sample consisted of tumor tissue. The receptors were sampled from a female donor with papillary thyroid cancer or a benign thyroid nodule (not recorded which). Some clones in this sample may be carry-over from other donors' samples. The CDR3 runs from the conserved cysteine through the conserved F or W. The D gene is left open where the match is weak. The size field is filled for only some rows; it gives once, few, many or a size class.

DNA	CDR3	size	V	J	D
TGCAGTGCCACACAAGGACAGGCTCGCAATCAGCCCCAGCATTTT	CSATQGQARNQPQHF	many	TRBV20-1	TRBJ1-5	TRBD1
TGTGCCAGCAGTTTTGACAGGGATAATTCACCCCTCCACTTT	CASSFDRDNSPLHF	many	TRBV28	TRBJ1-6	TRBD1
TGTGCCACCATTGATCCTAGCGGGAGTTCATGCGAGCAGTACTTC	CATIDPSGSSCEQYF	NA	TRBV24-1	TRBJ2-7	TRBD2
TGTGCCAGCAGTGCAGGGGAAGGCTACACCTTC	CASSAGEGYTF	many	TRBV6-1	TRBJ1-2	NA
TGCGCCAGCAGCCAATACAGGGGTCGAAGCACTGAAGCTTTCTTT	CASSQYRGRSTEAFF	many	TRBV4-3	TRBJ1-1	TRBD1
TGCAGTGCTAGGTTAGGGGGCAGGGCGGAGAACACTGAAGCTTTCTTT	CSARLGGRAENTEAFF	NA	TRBV20-1	TRBJ1-1	TRBD1
TGTGCCAGCAGTAGCACCGGGACAGGGGATGAAAAACTGTTTTTT	CASSSTGTGDEKLFF	many	TRBV28	TRBJ1-4	TRBD1
TGCAGTGCTAGGGACGCTACCTCCTACAATGAGCAGTTCTTC	CSARDATSYNEQFF	many	TRBV20-1	TRBJ2-1	NA
TGTGCCAGCAGGGATACACAGGCGTCTAGCACAGATACGCAGTATTTT	CASRDTQASSTDTQYF	many	TRBV6-1	TRBJ2-3	NA
TGTGCCAGCAGTGTGGCACCCAGCACAGATACGCAGTATTTT	CASSVAPSTDTQYF	many	TRBV12-3/TRBV12-4	TRBJ2-3	NA
TGTGCCAGCAGCTTAGCGGGACAGGCTAATGAAAAACTGTTTTTT	CASSLAGQANEKLFF	many	TRBV7-6	TRBJ1-4	TRBD1
TGCGCCAGCAGCCACCCGAATACTAGCGGGGATTACGAGCAGTACTTC	CASSHPNTSGDYEQYF	many	TRBV4-3	TRBJ2-7	TRBD2
TGTGCCAGCAGCCAAGAGGGACAAGAGACCCAGTACTTC	CASSQEGQETQYF	NA	TRBV3-1	TRBJ2-5	NA
TGTGCCAGCAGCGGGGGACAGGGGTTCGATGAGCAGTTCTTC	CASSGGQGFDEQFF	NA	TRBV5-6	TRBJ2-1	TRBD1
TGTGCCAGCAGCTCGCAAGACAAGGTGGGCTCCTACAATGAGCAGTTCTTC	CASSSQDKVGSYNEQFF	many	TRBV13	TRBJ2-1	NA
TGTGCCAGCAGCTTCTTGTATTGCTACACCTTC	CASSFLYCYTF	few	TRBV7-9	TRBJ1-2	NA
TGCAGCGTTGAGGGATTAAGTGTTGGAGGCACCTCTGACAATGAGCAGTTCTTC	CSVEGLSVGGTSDNEQFF	many	TRBV29-1	TRBJ2-1	NA
TGTGCCAGCGGGGGAGCCGAAGGTCACGAGCAGTACTTC	CASGGAEGHEQYF	many	TRBV6-2/TRBV6-3	TRBJ2-7	NA
TGTGCCAGCAGTTTATCCGGGAGTGAGCAGTTCTTC	CASSLSGSEQFF	once	TRBV3-1	TRBJ2-1	NA
TGCAGTGCTAGAGGTTACTTCGACACCGGGGAGCTGTTTTTT	CSARGYFDTGELFF	NA	TRBV20-1	TRBJ2-2	NA
TGTGCCAGCAGTCCCCCCCGGGGACGGGAGTGGACCCAGTACTTC	CASSPPRGREWTQYF	many	TRBV28	TRBJ2-5	NA
TGTGCCAGCAGGTCCCCGGGACACGAAGAGACCCAGTACTTC	CASRSPGHEETQYF	few	TRBV5-4	TRBJ2-5	NA
TGCAGTGCTAGAGATCTTTCAGGAGTCGAGCAGTACTTC	CSARDLSGVEQYF	NA	TRBV20-1	TRBJ2-7	NA
TGCGCCAGCAGCCAAGATCTGGGGGTTAACTATGGCTACACCTTC	CASSQDLGVNYGYTF	many	TRBV4-3	TRBJ1-2	NA
TGTGCCAGCAGACATGACCTCAGGGAAGAGACACAGTACTTC	CASRHDLREETQYF	NA	TRBV9	TRBJ2-5	NA
TGTGCCAGCAGCTCCGGGACTAGCGGGAGGTTAGCAGATACGCAGTATTTT	CASSSGTSGRLADTQYF	NA	TRBV5-4	TRBJ2-3	TRBD2
TGTGCCAGCAGTCCCCGGGAAAGCACAGATACGCAGTATTTT	CASSPRESTDTQYF	many	TRBV6-2/TRBV6-3	TRBJ2-3	NA
TGTGCCAGCAGTTTCCTATGGAGTGAGCAGTACTTC	CASSFLWSEQYF	many	TRBV6-1	TRBJ2-7	NA
TGTGCCAGCAGTGAATCGCATGATATGGTCTTCTTC	CASSESHDMVFF	NA	TRBV2	TRBJ2-4	NA
TGCAGTGCCCCGGGACTAGCGGGAGTCAATGAGCCGTTCTTC	CSAPGLAGVNEPFF	NA	TRBV20-1	TRBJ2-1	TRBD2
TGTGCCAGCAGTTACTCTGGGGGATCCGAGCAGTTCTTC	CASSYSGGSEQFF	few	TRBV6-6	TRBJ2-1	NA
TGTGCCAGCTCGACTAGCCCGGCCCGGGCCAACGTCCTGACTTTC	CASSTSPARANVLTF	many	TRBV2	TRBJ2-6	TRBD2
TGCAGTGCTAGAGTAAAGCGGCCTGCCTACAATGAGCAGTTCTTC	CSARVKRPAYNEQFF	many	TRBV20-1	TRBJ2-1	NA
TGTGCCAGCAGTTTAGGGGGATATGGGAATCAGCCCCAGCATTTT	CASSLGGYGNQPQHF	NA	TRBV12-3/TRBV12-4	TRBJ1-5	NA
TGTGCCAGCAGTAAGACAGGGGGGGTCTACAATGAGCAGTTCTTC	CASSKTGGVYNEQFF	many	TRBV28	TRBJ2-1	TRBD1
TGTGCCAGCAGTCACAGGGACATCGACGAGCAGTACTTC	CASSHRDIDEQYF	many	TRBV6-1	TRBJ2-7	NA
TGCAGTGCTAAGACAGTTCTTTCCTACAATGAGCAGTTCTTC	CSAKTVLSYNEQFF	many	TRBV20-1	TRBJ2-1	NA
TGCAGTGCCGTACCCTTAGCTAGCGAGCAGTACTTC	CSAVPLASEQYF	many	TRBV20-1	TRBJ2-7	NA
TGTGCCAGCAGCGCAGGGGGCTCCTATAATTCACCACTACACTTT	CASSAGGSYNSPLHF	few	TRBV6-1	TRBJ1-6	TRBD1
TGTGCCAGCAGTGGGGGACAGGGATGGACTGAAGCTTTCTTT	CASSGGQGWTEAFF	many	TRBV2	TRBJ1-1	TRBD1
TGTGCCAGCAGCCAAGAGACCAGCCAAGAGACCCAGTACTTC	CASSQETSQETQYF	many	TRBV14	TRBJ2-5	NA
TGTGCCAGCAGCTTTGGGTACAGGGCCTCCTCCTCTGGGGCCAACGTCCTGACTTTC	CASSFGYRASSSGANVLTF	many	TRBV5-6	TRBJ2-6	NA
TGTGCCTGGAGGGGGACAGGGGCGCCCACAGATACGCAGTATTTT	CAWRGTGAPTDTQYF	NA	TRBV30	TRBJ2-3	TRBD1
TGTGCCAGCAACAAGCGGGAACAAGAGACCCAGTACTTC	CASNKREQETQYF	many	TRBV2	TRBJ2-5	TRBD2
TGTGCCAGCAGCCGCCCCGCCCCCGGGGACGAGCAGTACTTC	CASSRPAPGDEQYF	NA	TRBV7-2	TRBJ2-7	NA
TGTGCCAGCAGTTTGGCTTATGGCTACACCTTC	CASSLAYGYTF	many	TRBV7-2	TRBJ1-2	NA
TGTGCCATCAGTGAGTCAGGGGGACTAGCGGGGCGGGCCTACGAGCAGTACTTC	CAISESGGLAGRAYEQYF	NA	TRBV10-3	TRBJ2-7	TRBD2